The 25 T cell receptor beta chains below were found in one sample sequenced in a study of blood T cells in healthy people across ages. It was with a sample-barcoded 5' primer and a J-beta primer mix that a second PCR of roughly 6 to 12 cycles was run. TCRdb fed the 5' RACE reads into MiXCR, producing one record per CDR3 protein. The table shows over a million distinct CDR3 sequences, with almost 60% occurring only once. Sequencing was done on a sample of blood. Receptors originate from a young man in good health.

The chain uses TRBV20-1 and TRBJ2-7; TRBD1 matches 7 bases. The closer fit of TRBJ2-4 to the DNA end suggests the J call may be wrong. Germline CDR1 reads DFQATT; CDR2 reads SNEGSKA (reference sequence). The CDR3 consists of 11 residues. DNA of the CDR3: TGCAGTGCAAAGCCAGGGGGCATTCAGTACTTC. Its translation: CSAKPGGIQYF.

This sequence joins TRBV5-1 and TRBJ2-3; D is tentatively TRBD1 or TRBD2 (5 bases each). CDR3 length equals 14 residues. The V end lost 4 bases, the J end lost 6 bases, and 15 bases lay between the germline ends. The germline V gene encodes CDR1 SGHRS and CDR2 YFSETQ. CDR3 in amino acids: CASSAGTDSDTQYF. DNA for the CDR3: TGCGCCAGCAGCGCCGGGACGGATAGCGATACGCAGTATTTT.

The chain has TRBV5-5 and TRBJ2-3, with D uncertain. In germline, CDR1 is SGHKS, CDR2 YYEKEE (reference sequence). Trimming took 7 bases from V and 0 from J, leaving 9 bases between them. The CDR3 contains 13 residues. The CDR3 is CASERKSTDTQYF. CDR3 nucleotides: TGTGCCAGCGAACGAAAGAGCACAGATACGCAGTATTTT.

In the case of this clonotype: Just one base apart from a much larger clone, this may be a read error. The gene calls are TRBV7-2 and TRBJ2-6; no clear D. The germline CDR1 and CDR2 sequences are SGHTA and FQGNSA. CDR3 length: 15 residues. V shed 2 bases and J shed 3 bases, with 8 bases lying between them. CDR3 nucleotide sequence: TGTGCCAGCAGCTTATACCGGGTTGGGGCCAACGTCCTGACTTTC. Protein product: CASSLYRVGANVLTF.

The chain recombines TRBV27 with TRBJ1-2; D gene unclear. Germline V lookup: CDR1 MNHEY, CDR2 SMNVEV (reference sequence). V dropped 7 bases and J dropped 8 bases, with 17 bases sitting between them. There are 13 residues in the CDR3. The CDR3 protein is CASTSRFLDGYTF. The CDR3 nucleotides are TGTGCCAGCACCTCCAGATTCCTAGACGGCTACACCTTC.

The chain uses TRBV6-1 and TRBJ2-5; D not certain. The CDR3 spans 13 residues. Germline CDR1 MNHNS, CDR2 SASEGT. Trimming cost V 5 bases and J 2 bases, with 9 bases left between them. Here the CDR3 DNA reads TGTGCCAGCAGTATGGGGTTGCAAGAGACCCAGTACTTC. Translating it yields CASSMGLQETQYF.

This CDR3 reads CASSVREGDQFF. CDR3 coding DNA: TGTGCCAGCAGCGTACGAGAGGGGGATCAGTTCTTC. The chain employs TRBV7-6 and TRBJ2-1, with D possibly being TRBD1 (6 bases). Germline CDR1 SGHVS, CDR2 FNYEAQ. The CDR3 runs to 12 residues. V shed 5 bases and J shed 13 bases, with 15 bases lying between them.

The chain's CDR3 is CASTSYRDTQYF. CDR3 nucleotides: TGTGCCAGCACTTCCTATAGAGATACGCAGTATTTT. The genes are TRBV27 and TRBJ2-3, with unresolved D. Germline loops: CDR1 MNHEY, CDR2 SMNVEV (reference sequence). This CDR3 has 12 residues. Trimming took off 7 bases at V and 5 bases at J, with 10 bases between the two ends.

V and J are TRBV10-3 and TRBJ1-5; TRBD1 matches 10 bases. The CDR3 loop spans 15 amino acids. Trimming cost V 6 bases and J 4 bases; bases outside gene matches: 6. Germline-derived CDR1 and CDR2 are ENHRY and SYGVKD. Here the CDR3 DNA reads TGTGCCATCAGGGCATCGGGACAGGGGAATCAGCCCCAGCATTTT. Protein: CAIRASGQGNQPQHF.

The chain employs TRBV6-2 or TRBV6-3 and TRBJ1-1, with no clear D. V gave up 3 bases and J gave up 4 bases, with 21 bases separating them. The CDR3 loop spans 17 amino acids. CDR1 is MNHEY and CDR2 is SVGEGT in the germline V gene. The CDR3 bases are TGTGCCAGCAGTTATGGATTGGCGGGGAGGATGGGCACTGAAGCTTTCTTT. This sequence encodes CASSYGLAGRMGTEAFF.

V and J are TRBV25-1 and TRBJ2-3; TRBD1 is a possible D gene (5 bases). CDR1 MGHDK and CDR2 SYGVNS come from the germline V gene. V lost 1 base to trimming and J lost 4 bases, with 12 bases between them. The length of the CDR3 is 15 residues. CDR3 residues: CASSESGRVADTQYF. In nucleotides, the CDR3 is TGTGCCAGCAGTGAATCAGGCAGGGTGGCAGATACGCAGTATTTT.

The genes are TRBV6-5 and TRBJ2-1; 7 nucleotides agree with TRBD2. Germline CDR1 reads MNHEY; CDR2 reads SVGAGI. This CDR3 is built from 14 residues. J gave up 8 bases and V 6 bases, and 10 bases lay outside the gene matches. CDR3: CASSRGLVIDEQFF. CDR3 in DNA: TGTGCCAGCAGCCGAGGACTAGTTATTGATGAGCAGTTCTTC.

As for this clonotype: The germline gene is not matched at one end of the junction; a read error may be the cause. The chain links TRBV10-3 to TRBJ1-5, with a tentative D call TRBD1 (5 bases). Germline V lookup: CDR1 ENHRY, CDR2 SYGVKD. CDR3 length: 15 amino acids. The DNA of the CDR3 is TGTGCCATTGGGGATGGGGCGTATAGCAATCAGCCCAAGCATTTT. Translation: CAIGDGAYSNQPKHF.

The CDR3, as DNA: TGTGCCATCAGTGAGGCCGGGGATATGGACGAAAAACTGTTTTTT. It encodes CAISEAGDMDEKLFF. The chain has TRBV10-3 and TRBJ1-4, with D uncertain. V lost 2 bases to trimming and J lost 8 bases, with 15 bases between them. Germline loops: CDR1 ENHRY, CDR2 SYGVKD. This CDR3 spans 15 amino acids.

This clonotype was picked up a small number of times. The CDR3 bases are TGTGCCAGCAGCAACCTCGTATCCTACGAGCAGTACTTC. Amino acids: CASSNLVSYEQYF. The gene calls are TRBV7-9 and TRBJ2-7; D remains unclear. Trimming removed 5 bases from V and 1 base from J, with 9 bases in between. Germline V gene data show CDR1 as SEHNR and CDR2 as FQNEAQ (reference sequence). This CDR3 is built from 13 residues.

V is TRBV9 and J is TRBJ2-1, with TRBD2 as a possible D gene (6 bases). Germline-derived CDR1 and CDR2 are SGDLS and YYNGEE. Between the trimmed V and J ends, which lost 5 bases and 0 bases, there was a span of 21 bases. The CDR3 loop spans 18 amino acids. The CDR3: CASRGTASEAPSYNEQFF. The CDR3 DNA sequence: TGTGCCAGCAGAGGTACGGCTAGCGAAGCCCCCTCCTACAATGAGCAGTTCTTC. The whole variable domain, filled in from reference TRBV9 and TRBJ2-1, reads DSGVTQTPKHLITATGQRVTLRCSPRSGDLSVYWYQQSLDQGLQFLIQYYNGEERAKGNILERFSAQQFPDLHSELNLSSLELGDSALYFCASRGTASEAPSYNEQFFGPGTRLTVL.

This clonotype is a singleton in its sample. The gene calls are TRBV27 and TRBJ2-1; 14 nucleotides agree with TRBD2. This CDR3 spans 17 amino acids. Trimming removed 5 bases from V and 5 bases from J; junction bases left unmatched: 8. The V gene's germline CDR1 is MNHEY and CDR2 SMNVEV (reference sequence). CDR3 sequence reads: CASSRTTSGRGNNEQFF. The CDR3 nucleotides read TGTGCCAGCAGTCGAACGACTAGCGGGAGGGGTAACAATGAGCAGTTCTTC.

The rearrangement uses TRBV6-5 and TRBJ1-5; no clear D gene. Trimming removed 5 bases from V and 7 bases from J, with 18 bases in between. The CDR3 has 15 residues. Germline assignment: CDR1 MNHEY and CDR2 SVGAGI. The CDR3 spells CASSAYSAPGQPQHF. DNA of the CDR3: TGTGCCAGCAGTGCCTACAGCGCCCCGGGACAGCCCCAGCATTTT.

This sequence joins TRBV7-2 and TRBJ2-2; unclear D gene. V was pared by 2 bases and J by 1 base, with 14 bases between. The CDR3 is made up of 17 amino acids. The germline V gene has CDR1 SGHTA and CDR2 FQGNSA. The DNA for the CDR3 is TGTGCCAGCAGCTTATCCCCCAGAACCCTGAACACCGGGGAGCTGTTTTTT. Encoded protein: CASSLSPRTLNTGELFF.

This clonotype came up once. The chain couples TRBV29-1 to TRBJ2-7; no definite D call. The J call may be in error: the DNA end matches TRBJ2-4 better. The CDR3 totals 13 residues. Germline V lookup: CDR1 SQVTM, CDR2 ANQGSEA. The DNA of the CDR3 is TGCAGCGTTGAGACGGTTTCAGGAAACATTCAGTACTTC. It is translated as CSVETVSGNIQYF.

The chain combines TRBV27 with TRBJ2-2, with unresolved D. The CDR3 is made up of 14 amino acids. Germline CDR1 MNHEY, CDR2 SMNVEV (reference sequence). V was pared by 5 bases and J by 2 bases, with 9 bases between. In nucleotides, the CDR3 is TGTGCCAGCAGTGTTTCCCCAAACACCGGGGAGCTGTTTTTT. As protein: CASSVSPNTGELFF.

This rearrangement joins TRBV5-5 to TRBJ1-2, with 10 positions matching TRBD1. This CDR3 is 17 amino acids long. Looked up from germline, CDR1 is SGHKS and CDR2 is YYEKEE (reference sequence). V lost 3 bases to trimming and J lost 2 bases; unmatched junction nucleotides: 10. The DNA for the CDR3 is TGTGCCAGCAGCTCAGGGACAGGGGACGCCGTAAACTATGGCTACACCTTC. This translates into CASSSGTGDAVNYGYTF.

The chain joins TRBV4-1 to TRBJ2-7, with 11 bases that match TRBD2. Germline assignment: CDR1 MGHRA and CDR2 YSYEKL. The V gene end was trimmed by 4 bases and the J gene end by 4 bases; junction bases not matched to a gene: 6. This CDR3 comprises 15 residues. The CDR3 DNA reads as TGCGCCAGCAGCCTCGTGACTAGCGGGATTTACGAGCAGTACTTC. This gives the protein CASSLVTSGIYEQYF.

The chain couples TRBV29-1 to TRBJ2-1; perhaps TRBD2 as D (5 bases). V lost 7 bases and J 5 bases, leaving 24 bases between the germline ends. In germline, CDR1 is SQVTM, CDR2 ANQGSEA. The CDR3 extends over 16 amino acids. The CDR3 nucleotides read TGCAGCGCCTCGACCCCCCGGGCTTGGCGGGACAATGAGCAGTTCTTC. Residues: CSASTPRAWRDNEQFF.

The V gene is TRBV7-2, the J gene TRBJ2-5; 7 nucleotides agree with TRBD1. Per germline, CDR1 SGHTA and CDR2 FQGNSA. The CDR3 is 16 amino acids. Trimming removed 4 bases from V and 4 bases from J; junction bases left unmatched: 12. In DNA, the CDR3 is TGTGCCAGCAGCTCAGGGCTGACAGGGCACCCAGAGACCCAGTACTTC. It encodes CASSSGLTGHPETQYF.